This TCR beta chain stems from a study of blood T cell repertoires in COVID-19. This CDR3 contains 16 residues. Germline V gene sequence: CDR1 SGHRS, CDR2 YFSETQ. Trimming at V came to 0 bases and at J to 2 bases, leaving 3 bases not matched to a gene. Clones were read by immunoSEQ multiplex PCR, and TCRdb kept only the in-frame ones, dropping some. The sample has about 80,000 clones; roughly 80% are singletons. Specimen: peripheral blood. The origin of this receptor is a woman older than 75 with acute or convalescent COVID-19. This chain links TRBV5-1 with TRBJ2-1; TRBD1 matches at 9 bases. CDR3 protein: CASSLGTGATYNEQFF. Written as DNA, the CDR3 is TGCGCCAGCAGCTTGGGGACAGGGGCGACCTACAATGAGCAGTTCTTC.